One sample yielded the 9 T cell receptor beta chains listed below, sequenced in a study of T cell responses to AZD1222 COVID-19 vaccine (dated by TCRdb to about 2021). The library was generated by the immunoSEQ multiplex PCR assay. The source is immuneACCESS, and TCRdb retained only in-frame sequences with V and J called. Part of the clones is not carried over; for the studies checked, unresolved V genes explain less than half of this, and the remainder is unexplained. Recorded for this sample are some 120,000 clones; around 86% of them occurred a single time. The ten top clones hold about 3% of the sample. This specimen's time point label, interpreted: about 28 days (+/-7) after the second vaccine dose. The sample was peripheral blood, taken 28 days after the second AZD1222 dose. The receptors stem from an adult who received the AZD1222 COVID-19 vaccine.

J is TRBJ1-2 and V is TRBV6-5; D might be TRBD1 (6 bases). V was shortened by 6 bases and J by 4 bases, with 15 bases between the two germline ends. Germline V gene sequence: CDR1 MNHEY, CDR2 SVGAGI. This CDR3 has 14 amino acids. DNA for the CDR3: TGTGCCAGCAGCCTCCGGGACACTCTCTATGGCTACACCTTC. Translation gives CASSLRDTLYGYTF.

The genes are TRBV14 and TRBJ1-4; D call uncertain. V lost 4 bases to trimming and J lost 0 bases, with 6 bases between them. From germline, CDR1 is SGHDN and CDR2 FVKESK. CDR3 length: 14 residues. Written as DNA, the CDR3 is TGTGCCAGCAGCCCAGCCCCAACTAATGAAAAACTGTTTTTT. This sequence encodes CASSPAPTNEKLFF.

V gene TRBV7-6 combines with J gene TRBJ1-3, with a tentative D call TRBD1 (6 bases). The germline gives CDR1 SGHVS, CDR2 FNYEAQ. V gave up 2 bases and J gave up 0 bases, with 11 bases separating them. CDR3 length equals 16 residues. CDR3 residues: CASSLLLTGSGNTIYF. CDR3 DNA: TGTGCCAGCAGCTTACTCTTGACAGGCTCTGGAAACACCATATATTTT.

The chain recombines TRBV2 with TRBJ1-1, with unresolved D. Germline V gene lookup returns CDR1 SNHLY and CDR2 FYNNEI. The CDR3 is 13 residues long. V lost 2 bases, J lost 4 bases, and 8 bases lay in between. CDR3 in DNA: TGTGCCAGCAGTGAACGCCAGACCACTGAAGCTTTCTTT. It translates to CASSERQTTEAFF.

This chain joins TRBV18 and TRBJ2-1, with D possibly called TRBD1 or TRBD2 (6 bases each). The CDR3 is made up of 16 amino acids. V was trimmed by 4 bases and J by 0 bases, leaving 13 bases between them. The germline V gene has CDR1 KGHSH and CDR2 LQKENI. Here the CDR3 DNA reads TGTGCCAGCTCACGAACCACGGGGGCCTCCTACAATGAGCAGTTCTTC. As protein: CASSRTTGASYNEQFF.

The chain carries TRBV12-3 or TRBV12-4 and TRBJ1-2; tentatively, D is TRBD1 (5 bases). V lost 6 bases and J lost 1, with 9 bases in between. The CDR3 is 13 amino acids. Here the CDR3 reads CASSYDSNYGYTF. DNA of the CDR3: TGTGCCAGCAGCTACGACAGTAACTATGGCTACACCTTC.

This chain connects TRBV2 to TRBJ1-1; D may be TRBD1 (5 bases). Germline V CDR1 and CDR2: SNHLY, FYNNEI. Trimming left V 2 bases short and J 11 bases short, with 15 bases between. The CDR3 has 13 amino acids. The CDR3 loop is CASSESRDGAAFF. Here the CDR3 DNA reads TGTGCCAGCAGTGAAAGTAGGGACGGTGCGGCTTTCTTT.

V is TRBV9 and J is TRBJ1-5; 9 bases match TRBD1. The CDR3 has 17 residues. V lost 3 bases to trimming and J lost 0 bases; unmatched junction nucleotides: 7. Germline-derived CDR1 and CDR2 are SGDLS and YYNGEE. CDR3 residues: CASSGGQGVDSNQPQHF. CDR3 bases: TGTGCCAGCAGCGGGGGACAGGGAGTGGATAGCAATCAGCCCCAGCATTTT.

As concerns this clone: The sample holds other DNA sequences that translate to the same CDR3. The chain employs TRBV7-9 and TRBJ1-1; weak D call: TRBD1 (5 bases). Germline V gives CDR1 SEHNR, CDR2 FQNEAQ (reference sequence). V was pared by 2 bases and J by 1 base, with 5 bases between. There are 13 residues in the CDR3. The chain's CDR3 is CASSLTGNTEAFF. In nucleotides, the CDR3 is TGTGCCAGCAGCTTAACAGGGAACACTGAAGCTTTCTTT.